The rows below give T cell receptor beta chains drawn from one sample of a study of CD8+ T cells in alopecia areata. TCRdb's table, derived via immunoSEQ multiplex PCR, lists solely in-frame clones and lacks some. In the table there are fewer than 110,000 clones, just under 60% of which are singletons. Sequenced material: CD8+ T cells sorted from blood, taken between weeks 55 and 70, from a patient treated with tofacitinib. Source of these receptors: a human donor with alopecia areata. Both conserved end residues are trimmed from each CDR3.

J gene | V gene | CDR3 protein
TRBJ2-2 | TRBV6-5 | ASSYGGGTGELF
TRBJ1-1 | TRBV27 | ASRRQGTEAF
TRBJ2-5 | TRBV29-1 | SVDGLAGGRETQY
TRBJ1-4 | TRBV7-8 | ASSSDPNQLF
TRBJ1-2 | TRBV13 | ASSLGRDGYT
TRBJ2-6 | TRBV14 | ASSKGVFSGANVLT
TRBJ1-1 | TRBV4-1 | ASSPGGQGGTEAF
TRBJ2-3 | TRBV13 | ASSLGRFTDTQY
TRBJ1-1 | TRBV4-1 | ASSGQGAIGTEAF
TRBJ2-1 | TRBV19 | ASSIRLPGMGEQF
TRBJ1-6 | TRBV11-2 | ASSDAEVPSYNSPLH
TRBJ1-1 | TRBV15 | ATSRDRGNTEAF
TRBJ2-1 | TRBV29-1 | SVEDRYEQF
TRBJ2-1 | TRBV15 | ATSGTSGYNEQF
TRBJ2-7 | TRBV7-9 | ASSSGQYRDEQY
TRBJ2-3 | TRBV6-5 | ASSYGDSTDTQY
TRBJ1-1 | TRBV12-5 | ASGLSRGRTEAF
TRBJ2-1 | TRBV6-6 | ASSYTFNEQF
TRBJ2-1 | TRBV5-1 | ASSFESSYNEQF